Listed below are T cell receptor beta chains from one sample, sequenced in a study of beta chain features in type 1 diabetes. Generated by immunoSEQ multiplex PCR, the TCRdb table keeps only in-frame clones and is missing some. The sample consists of roughly 400,000 clones, roughly 15% of them appearing once. Sequenced: naive CD4+ T cells from blood. The receptor source for this set is a woman younger than 35 in good health. Both conserved end residues are part of each CDR3. Each record gives: D gene, J gene, V gene, clone size, CDR3 length, CDR3 DNA, CDR3 protein. The D gene is left open where the match is weak. Clone size is stated in some rows and not others, as once, few, many or a class when expanded.

.,TRBJ2-7,TRBV27,few,15,TGTGCCAGCAGAGATTGGGCGGGTTATACCTACGAGCAGTACTTC,CASRDWAGYTYEQYF
TRBD2,TRBJ2-4,TRBV30,.,17,TGTGCCTGGAGTGTTGGGACTAGCGGGTTGGCTAAAAACATTCAGTACTTC,CAWSVGTSGLAKNIQYF
.,TRBJ2-7,TRBV30,.,12,TGTGCCTGGAATAGGGGCTCCTACGAGCAGTACTTC,CAWNRGSYEQYF
TRBD1,TRBJ2-2,TRBV30,.,16,TGTGCCTGGAGAAAAGGACAGGGTTTGAACACCGGGGAGCTGTTTTTT,CAWRKGQGLNTGELFF
TRBD2,TRBJ2-4,TRBV6-6,.,15,TGTGCCAGCAGTTCTCTAGCGGGACCTATCAACATTCAGTACTTC,CASSSLAGPINIQYF
TRBD1,TRBJ1-5,TRBV2,few,16,TGTGCCAGCGCCCCTCCAGGACAGGGAATATCCGGGCCCCAGCATTTT,CASAPPGQGISGPQHF
.,TRBJ1-1,TRBV9,few,15,TGTGCCAGCAGCGTAGGCGGGACGGTGAACACTGAAGCTTTCTTT,CASSVGGTVNTEAFF
.,TRBJ2-7,TRBV7-2,few,14,TGTGCCAGCAGGTACGGAGCCAGGGGCGGCGAGCAGTACTTC,CASRYGARGGEQYF
.,TRBJ2-1,TRBV4-2,.,17,TGTGCCAGCAGCCAAGAAACCGGGAGAAGATCCTACAATGAGCAGTTCTTC,CASSQETGRRSYNEQFF
.,TRBJ1-2,TRBV2,.,15,TGTGCCAGCAGCAATGCGGGAGCGCGACCGTCTGGCTACACCTTC,CASSNAGARPSGYTF
.,TRBJ1-2,TRBV15,few,13,TGTGCCACCAGCAGAGATCTGGGCGCTCCCGTCACCTTC,CATSRDLGAPVTF
.,TRBJ1-1,TRBV18,few,13,TGTGCCAGCTCACCAACAGGTTCCACTGAAGCTTTCTTT,CASSPTGSTEAFF